This TCR beta chain was identified in a study of tumor and adjacent non-tumor tissue in lung cancer. Study-wide context: There were around eleven adenocarcinoma, a couple of squamous cell carcinoma and 1 small cell lung cancer cases. Study observations and caveats: Patients with more diverse tumor TCRs had worse survival.

The template was RNA from unsorted bulk tissue. More than 3 cm separated this lung sample from the edge of the tumor. CDR1 SGHAT and CDR2 FQNNGV come from the germline V gene. This CDR3 is 14 amino acids long. Concerning this clonotype itself: The antigen is unknown. One junction end disagrees with the germline gene, perhaps due to a read error.

Three rounds of nested PCR, following a modified ARM-PCR protocol, produced the TCRbeta library. MiXCR was run by TCRdb on the multiplex PCR reads, yielding one entry per CDR3 protein. Among 80,000 or so distinct CDR3 sequences listed, more than 80% were seen once. The sequence came from a man in his sixties with non-small cell lung cancer. This rearrangement joins TRBV11-2 to TRBJ2-5, with TRBD1 matching 7 bases. The material sequenced was distant non-tumor lung tissue. The CDR3 DNA is TGTGCCATCACCTCTGGACAGGTACAAGAGTCCCAGTACTTC. This translates into CAITSGQVQESQYF.